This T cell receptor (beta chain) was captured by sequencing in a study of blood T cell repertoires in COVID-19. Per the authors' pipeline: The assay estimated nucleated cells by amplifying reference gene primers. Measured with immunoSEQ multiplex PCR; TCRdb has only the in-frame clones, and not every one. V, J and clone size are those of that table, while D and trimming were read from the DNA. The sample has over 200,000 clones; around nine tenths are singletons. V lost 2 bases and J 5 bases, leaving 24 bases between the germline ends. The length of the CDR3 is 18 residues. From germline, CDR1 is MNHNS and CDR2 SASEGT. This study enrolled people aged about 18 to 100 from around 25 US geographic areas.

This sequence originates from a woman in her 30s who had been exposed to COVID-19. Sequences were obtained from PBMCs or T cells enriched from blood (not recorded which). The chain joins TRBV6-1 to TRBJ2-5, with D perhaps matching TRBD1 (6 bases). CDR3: CASSENLVGQGTGETQYF. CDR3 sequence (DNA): TGTGCCAGCAGTGAAAACCTGGTTGGCCAGGGTACAGGGGAGACCCAGTACTTC.